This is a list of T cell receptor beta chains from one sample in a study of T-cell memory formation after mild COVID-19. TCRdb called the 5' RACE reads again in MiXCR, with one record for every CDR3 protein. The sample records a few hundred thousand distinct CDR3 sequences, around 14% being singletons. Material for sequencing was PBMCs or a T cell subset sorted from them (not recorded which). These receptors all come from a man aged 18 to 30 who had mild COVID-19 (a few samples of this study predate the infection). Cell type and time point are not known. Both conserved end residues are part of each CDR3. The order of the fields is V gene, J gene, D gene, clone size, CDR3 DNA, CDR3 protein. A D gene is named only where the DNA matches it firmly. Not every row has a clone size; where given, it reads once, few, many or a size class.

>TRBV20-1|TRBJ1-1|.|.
TGCAGTGCAAGGATACAGGCGGGTGAAGCTTTCTTT
CSARIQAGEAFF
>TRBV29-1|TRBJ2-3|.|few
TGCAGCGTTGCCCCCGGGGGGCGTCAGTATTTT
CSVAPGGRQYF
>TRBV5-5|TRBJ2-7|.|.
TGTGCCAGCAGCCCCCCGGTGACAACGGGTGGCTACGAGCAGTACTTC
CASSPPVTTGGYEQYF
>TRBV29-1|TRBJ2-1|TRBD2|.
TGCAGCGCCGCGGGACTAGCTTCCTACAATGAGCAGTTCTTC
CSAAGLASYNEQFF
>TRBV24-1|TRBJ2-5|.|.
TGTGCCACCAGTGATTCAAGGGGTTCGGGGGAGACCCAGTACTTC
CATSDSRGSGETQYF
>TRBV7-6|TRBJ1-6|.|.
TGTGCCAGCAGCTTAGCGGGCCAGGGGCTGGCACCCCTCCACTTT
CASSLAGQGLAPLHF
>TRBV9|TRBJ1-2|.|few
TGTGCCAGCACCCAGGACAACTCGGGCTACACCTTC
CASTQDNSGYTF
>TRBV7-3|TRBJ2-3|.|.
TGTGCCAGCAGCTTAAATCCAATACGCACAGATACGCAGTATTTT
CASSLNPIRTDTQYF
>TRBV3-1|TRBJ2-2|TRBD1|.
TGTGCCAGCAGAGCCTCCCACAGGGGGCTCACCGGGGAGCTGTTTTTT
CASRASHRGLTGELFF
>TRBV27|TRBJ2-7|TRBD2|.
TGTGCCAGCAGTAATCCTAGCGGGGGGTACTACGAGCAGTACTTC
CASSNPSGGYYEQYF
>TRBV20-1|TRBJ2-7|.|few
TGCAGTGCCGAGGGCCAGGGCCACTACGAGCAGTACTTC
CSAEGQGHYEQYF
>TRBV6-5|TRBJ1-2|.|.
TGTGCCAGCAGTTACAAGGCCACCTATGGCTACACCTTC
CASSYKATYGYTF
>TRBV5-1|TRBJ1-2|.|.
TGCGCCAGCAGCGCTTACAATCGGATCAACTATGGCTACACCTTC
CASSAYNRINYGYTF
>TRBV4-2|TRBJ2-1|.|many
TGTGCCAGCAGCCACACCCTATACGGTGAGCAGTTCTTC
CASSHTLYGEQFF